A single sample is the source of the 24 T cell receptor beta chains below, sequenced in a study of blood T cell repertoires in COVID-19. Sequencing was performed with immunoSEQ multiplex PCR; in TCRdb, only in-frame clones are kept and a portion is missing. Of 150,000 to 200,000 clones in the sample, around 85% were seen once. Source material: peripheral blood. The origin of the receptors is a man in his 70s with active or convalescent COVID-19.

The chain is built from TRBV5-1 and TRBJ2-5; D tentatively fits TRBD1 or TRBD2 (12 bases each). Trimming removed 6 bases from V and 2 bases from J, with 32 bases in between. The CDR3 loop spans 20 amino acids. Per germline, CDR1 SGHRS and CDR2 YFSETQ. CDR3 bases: TGCGCCAGCACTGCCACCGGGACAGGGGGCCTAGCGGGAGGGCAAGAGACCCAGTACTTC. Protein product: CASTATGTGGLAGGQETQYF.

The V gene is TRBV2, the J gene TRBJ1-2, with D unresolved. Germline lookup yields CDR1 SNHLY and CDR2 FYNNEI. CDR3 length equals 13 residues. V was cut by 6 bases and J by 1 base, with 9 bases left in between. DNA of the CDR3: TGTGCCAGCAGAGTGGAGCATAACTATGGCTACACCTTC. Translating it yields CASRVEHNYGYTF.

This clone was seen once. The rearrangement uses TRBV5-6 and TRBJ2-1; D possibly corresponds to TRBD2 (5 bases). V shed 0 bases and J shed 3 bases, with 7 bases lying between them. The CDR3 length is 14 residues. Looked up from germline, CDR1 is SGHDT and CDR2 is YYEEEE. This CDR3 reads CASSLDGLYNEQFF. CDR3 DNA: TGTGCCAGCAGCTTGGACGGACTCTACAATGAGCAGTTCTTC.

The chain has TRBV28 and TRBJ1-5; 11 bases align to TRBD1. Germline-derived CDR1 and CDR2 are MDHEN and SYDVKM. V was clipped by 5 bases and J by 9 bases; unmatched bases: 3. The CDR3 spans 13 residues. This chain's CDR3 is CASSRTGGLPQHF. In DNA, the CDR3 is TGTGCCAGCAGTCGGACAGGGGGCCTGCCCCAGCATTTT. The full variable domain, in which reference TRBV28 and TRBJ1-5 provide the parts outside the CDR3, is DVKVTQSSRYLVKRTGEKVFLECVQDMDHENMFWYRQDPGLGLRLIYFSYDVKMKEKGDIPEGYSVSREKKERFSLILESASTNQTSMYLCASSRTGGLPQHFGDGTRLSIL.

Concerning this clone: This CDR3 is also generated by other DNA sequences in the sample. The gene calls are TRBV2 and TRBJ1-2; D is ambiguous. Trimming took 3 bases from V and 2 from J, leaving 7 bases between them. Germline V gene lookup returns CDR1 SNHLY and CDR2 FYNNEI. The CDR3 is made up of 13 amino acids. The CDR3 nucleotides read TGTGCCAGCAGTGACCAGCGGAACTATGGCTACACCTTC. Translation: CASSDQRNYGYTF.

This clone was counted between two and nine times. Here the CDR3 DNA reads TGTGCCAGCAGCTCGGTAGGCAGCGCGCTTAGTGAGCAGTTCTTC. Residues: CASSSVGSALSEQFF. The chain links TRBV7-8 to TRBJ2-1; D not resolved. In germline, CDR1 is SGHVS, CDR2 FQNEAQ. V lost 4 bases and J 9 bases, leaving 19 bases between the germline ends. The CDR3 length is 15 residues. The entire variable domain, with the rest obtained from reference TRBV7-8 and TRBJ2-1, is as follows: GAGVSQSPRYKVAKRGQDVALRCDPISGHVSLFWYQQALGQGPEFLTYFQNEAQLDKSGLPSDRFFAERPEGSVSTLKIQRTQQEDSAVYLCASSSVGSALSEQFFGPGTRLTVL.

V usage is TRBV28 and J usage is TRBJ1-2; 7 nucleotides align to TRBD1. With V trimmed by 3 bases and J by 8 bases, 24 bases remained unmatched. Germline CDR1 and CDR2: MDHEN and SYDVKM. This CDR3 is 19 amino acids long. The chain's CDR3 is CASSFSDRLGAGGRGGYTF. CDR3 nucleotide sequence: TGTGCCAGCAGTTTTAGTGACCGCCTGGGGGCAGGGGGTCGAGGGGGCTACACCTTC.

The CDR3 DNA follows: TGTGCCAGCAGCGTAACCGGCAGGGGGCTGGATGAGCAGTTCTTC. This translates into CASSVTGRGLDEQFF. V gene TRBV27 combines with J gene TRBJ2-1, with 8 bases aligning to TRBD1. Trimming took 6 bases from V and 8 from J; bases not matched to a gene: 12. Germline-derived CDR1 and CDR2 are MNHEY and SMNVEV (reference sequence). The CDR3 contains 15 residues.

The V gene is TRBV6-2 or TRBV6-3, the J gene TRBJ2-5, with 10 bases lining up with TRBD1. Trimming removed 2 bases from V and 0 bases from J; junction bases left unmatched: 3. The CDR3 consists of 16 residues. CDR1 and CDR2 (germline): MNHEY, SVGEGT. For the CDR3, the DNA is TGTGCCAGCAGTTACAGCGGGACAGGGGACCAAGAGACCCAGTACTTC. This encodes CASSYSGTGDQETQYF.

The chain is built from TRBV28 and TRBJ2-1, with D maybe TRBD2 (5 bases). Deletions cut 6 bases from V and 12 bases from J, with 21 bases between. Germline loops: CDR1 MDHEN, CDR2 SYDVKM. This CDR3 region has 14 residues. The CDR3 coding sequence is TGTGCCAGCAGACGGGAACATATGACACCGACGCAGTTCTTC. Its translation is CASRREHMTPTQFF. Full variable domain (remainder filled in from reference TRBV28 and TRBJ2-1): DVKVTQSSRYLVKRTGEKVFLECVQDMDHENMFWYRQDPGLGLRLIYFSYDVKMKEKGDIPEGYSVSREKKERFSLILESASTNQTSMYLCASRREHMTPTQFFGPGTRLTVL.

The chain has TRBV7-9 and TRBJ2-1; 11 nucleotides align to TRBD2. The germline V gene encodes CDR1 SEHNR and CDR2 FQNEAQ (reference sequence). The trim removed 3 bases at V and 12 bases at J, leaving 7 bases unmatched. The CDR3 totals 14 residues. The DNA of the CDR3 is TGTGCCAGCAGCTTTGGGACTAGCGGACATGTGCAGTTCTTC. This sequence encodes CASSFGTSGHVQFF.

This clone was seen once. The chain's CDR3 is CASSSTGGAGGYTF. DNA for the CDR3: TGCGCCAGCAGTTCGACAGGGGGCGCAGGAGGCTACACCTTC. The rearrangement links TRBV5-1 to TRBJ1-2; 10 bases match TRBD1. V dropped 5 bases and J dropped 8; count of bases not matched to a gene: 9. The CDR3 runs 14 residues. CDR1 is SGHRS, CDR2 YFSETQ, per germline. Looking up the rest from reference TRBV5-1 and TRBJ1-2 gives the full variable domain: KAGVTQTPRYLIKTRGQQVTLSCSPISGHRSVSWYQQTPGQGLQFLFEYFSETQRNKGNFPGRFSGRQFSNSRSEMNVSTLELGDSALYLCASSSTGGAGGYTFGSGTRLTVV.

This clone was counted once. CDR3 coding DNA: TGTGCCAGCAGTCTTAGACCGGGACAGGGATCACCCGAGCAGTACTTC. Amino acids: CASSLRPGQGSPEQYF. The genes are TRBV28 and TRBJ2-7, with 9 bases identical to TRBD1. Per germline, CDR1 MDHEN and CDR2 SYDVKM. The V and J ends lost 5 bases and 6 bases, in that order; junction bases with no gene match: 14. The CDR3 extends over 16 amino acids.

This rearrangement joins TRBV19 to TRBJ2-3; 15 nucleotides line up with TRBD2. J gave up 5 bases and V 6 bases, and 6 bases lay outside the gene matches. The germline gives CDR1 LNHDA, CDR2 SQIVND (reference sequence). The CDR3 is 16 residues long. The CDR3 sequence: CASSWTSGGALDTQYF. The CDR3, as DNA: TGTGCCAGTAGCTGGACTAGCGGGGGGGCCTTAGATACGCAGTATTTT.

V is TRBV5-4 and J is TRBJ2-5, with TRBD2 identical over 9 bases. Germline-derived CDR1 and CDR2 are SGHNT and YYREEE (reference sequence). J lost 2 bases, V lost 4 bases, and 6 bases had no gene match. The length of the CDR3 is 15 residues. DNA of the CDR3: TGTGCCAGCAGCACCATGACTAGCGGACAAGAGACCCAGTACTTC. Amino acids: CASSTMTSGQETQYF.

This sequence joins TRBV2 and TRBJ1-5; D remains unclear. Germline values: CDR1 SNHLY, CDR2 FYNNEI. The V gene lost 6 bases and the J gene lost 0 bases, with 9 bases spanning the gap. The CDR3 runs to 14 residues. In DNA, the CDR3 is TGTGCCAGCAGGTCTGGACTTAGCAATCAGCCCCAGCATTTT. Residues: CASRSGLSNQPQHF. The entire variable domain, with the rest obtained from reference TRBV2 and TRBJ1-5, is as follows: EPEVTQTPSHQVTQMGQEVILRCVPISNHLYFYWYRQILGQKVEFLVSFYNNEISEKSEIFDDQFSVERPDGSNFTLKIRSTKLEDSAMYFCASRSGLSNQPQHFGDGTRLSIL.

This chain connects TRBV28 to TRBJ2-7, with a tentative D call TRBD1 (5 bases). The V end lost 3 bases, the J end lost 0 bases, and 15 bases lay between the germline ends. Germline V gene sequence: CDR1 MDHEN, CDR2 SYDVKM. The CDR3 is made up of 16 amino acids. Here the CDR3 reads CASSFYWGSSSYEQYF. Here the CDR3 DNA reads TGTGCCAGCAGTTTCTATTGGGGCAGCAGCTCCTACGAGCAGTACTTC.

The chain has TRBV6-5 and TRBJ2-7, with 8 bases lining up with TRBD2. This CDR3 region has 15 residues. J was trimmed by 2 bases and V by 7 bases; bases with no gene match: 10. The germline gives CDR1 MNHEY, CDR2 SVGAGI. For the CDR3, the DNA is TGTGCCAGCACCCATCCGGTAGCGGGACCCTACGAGCAGTACTTC. Its translation is CASTHPVAGPYEQYF.

This chain uses TRBV5-5 with TRBJ1-5, with no clear D. V was cut by 2 bases and J by 4 bases, with 13 bases left in between. This CDR3 comprises 15 residues. The germline CDR1 and CDR2 sequences are SGHKS and YYEKEE (reference sequence). The CDR3 loop is CASSLMFAENQPQHF. CDR3 sequence (DNA): TGTGCCAGCAGCTTAATGTTTGCGGAGAATCAGCCCCAGCATTTT.

This chain links TRBV30 with TRBJ2-7; D is unresolved. The CDR3 contains 13 residues. Germline V lookup: CDR1 GTSNPN, CDR2 SVGIG (reference sequence). Trimming left V 1 base short and J 7 bases short, with 14 bases between. DNA for the CDR3: TGTGCCTGGAGTGCCGGGTCTGTCGGGGAGCAGTACTTC. It is translated as CAWSAGSVGEQYF.

V and J are TRBV5-6 and TRBJ2-7; 7 bases match TRBD1. V trimming: 4 bases; J trimming: 0 bases; junction bases outside the gene matches: 7. The CDR3 totals 15 residues. Germline lookup yields CDR1 SGHDT and CDR2 YYEEEE. For the CDR3, the DNA is TGTGCCAGCAGCCCGGTGACAGGGAGCTCCTACGAGCAGTACTTC. Residues: CASSPVTGSSYEQYF.

V gene TRBV24-1 combines with J gene TRBJ1-5, with unresolved D. Trimming left V 4 bases short and J 4 bases short, with 13 bases between. CDR1 is KGHDR, CDR2 SFDVKD, per germline. The CDR3 has 15 amino acids. The CDR3 DNA sequence: TGTGCCACCAGTGAAAACCGGGGTCGGAATCAGCCCCAGCATTTT. Residues: CATSENRGRNQPQHF.

The gene calls are TRBV6-1 and TRBJ1-2; possible D gene TRBD1, 6 bases. Between the trimmed V and J ends, which lost 4 bases and 5 bases, there was a span of 20 bases. CDR3 length equals 16 residues. CDR1 and CDR2 from the germline V gene are MNHNS and SASEGT. The CDR3 loop is CASSVSGGAGNYGYTF. The CDR3 coding sequence is TGTGCCAGCAGTGTCTCCGGGGGGGCAGGGAATTATGGCTACACCTTC.

The chain has TRBV11-2 and TRBJ2-1, with TRBD1 matching over 10 bases. The CDR3 runs 15 residues. V trimming: 5 bases; J trimming: 4 bases; junction bases outside the gene matches: 5. Germline assignment: CDR1 SGHAT and CDR2 FQNNGV. The CDR3: CASSRGTGVYNEQFF. CDR3 sequence (DNA): TGTGCCAGCAGCCGCGGGACAGGGGTGTACAATGAGCAGTTCTTC.